This T cell receptor (beta chain) comes out of a study of CD8 T cells in Susac syndrome. After extraction with the RNeasy kit, about 0.45 to 1 ug of the RNA was reverse transcribed using random hexamers. TCRdb redid the calling of the immunoSEQ multiplex PCR reads with MiXCR, one entry per CDR3 protein. The sample shows 130,000 or so distinct CDR3 sequences, around 85% of them seen only once. V gave up 3 bases and J gave up 4 bases, with 6 bases separating them. This CDR3 is built from 13 residues. From germline, CDR1 is LGHDT and CDR2 YNNKEL (reference sequence). The chain is built from TRBV3-1 and TRBJ2-2; no clear D. The TCR comes from a human donor with multiple sclerosis. The sequenced sample was CD8+ T cells from PBMCs. The CDR3 loop is CASSHGGTGELFF. The CDR3 DNA reads as TGTGCCAGCAGCCACGGTGGCACCGGGGAGCTGTTTTTT.